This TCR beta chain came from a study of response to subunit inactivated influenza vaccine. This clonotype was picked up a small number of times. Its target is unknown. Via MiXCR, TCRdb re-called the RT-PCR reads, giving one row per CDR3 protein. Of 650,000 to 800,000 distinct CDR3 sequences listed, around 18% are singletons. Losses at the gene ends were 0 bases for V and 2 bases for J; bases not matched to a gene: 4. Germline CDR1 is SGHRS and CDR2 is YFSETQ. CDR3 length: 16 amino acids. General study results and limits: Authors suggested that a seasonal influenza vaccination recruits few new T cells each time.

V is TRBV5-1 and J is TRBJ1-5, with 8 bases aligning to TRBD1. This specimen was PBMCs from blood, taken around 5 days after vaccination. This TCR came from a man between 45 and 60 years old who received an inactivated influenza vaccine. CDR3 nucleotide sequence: TGCGCCAGCAGCTTGGGGACAGGGACGGGCAATCAGCCCCAGCATTTT. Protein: CASSLGTGTGNQPQHF.